Below, 4 T cell receptor beta chains from the same sample are listed, as sequenced in a study of response to subunit inactivated influenza vaccine. TCRdb re-analysed the RT-PCR reads in MiXCR, keeping a single row per CDR3 protein. The table includes some 600,000 distinct CDR3 sequences, 14% detected once. The specimen comprised PBMCs from blood, sampled 14 to 15 days before vaccination. Receptors originate from a man aged 45-60 years who received an inactivated influenza vaccine.

In this sample, this clonotype turned up many times. J is TRBJ2-3 and V is TRBV12-3 or TRBV12-4; possibly TRBD1 for D (5 bases). The CDR3 consists of 14 residues. Trimming removed 7 bases from V and 0 bases from J, with 11 bases in between. The CDR3 here is CASTWTHSTDTQYF. The CDR3 DNA reads TGTGCCAGCACCTGGACACACAGCACAGATACGCAGTATTTT.

Ten or more counts support this clonotype. The chain is built from TRBV28 and TRBJ2-7, with TRBD1 identical over 8 bases. Germline CDR1 MDHEN, CDR2 SYDVKM. The junction had 4 bases not matched to a gene; V was cut back by 6 bases and J by 0 bases. The CDR3 spans 14 residues. This chain's CDR3 is CASSRTGSSYEQYF. The CDR3 region has the DNA TGTGCCAGCAGCCGGACAGGGAGCTCCTACGAGCAGTACTTC.

This clonotype was observed a few times. The V and J genes are TRBV7-8 and TRBJ1-5, with D possibly being TRBD1 (6 bases). Trimming shortened V by 7 bases and J by 4 bases, and 17 bases separated the two germline ends. The CDR3 spans 15 residues. CDR1 is SGHVS and CDR2 is FQNEAQ in the germline V gene. The CDR3 bases are TGTGCCAGCACCCGAAGGCCGGGGGCGAATCAGCCCCAGCATTTT. This codes for CASTRRPGANQPQHF.

This clonotype was found many times. The V gene is TRBV4-3, the J gene TRBJ2-7; TRBD1 matches 8 bases. The V and J ends lost 4 bases and 2 bases, in that order; junction bases with no gene match: 10. The length of the CDR3 is 16 residues. The germline gives CDR1 LGHNA, CDR2 YSLEER. The CDR3 loop reads CASSPGLGQATYEQYF. The CDR3 DNA follows: TGCGCCAGCAGCCCGGGCCTGGGACAGGCAACCTACGAGCAGTACTTC.